This is a list of T cell receptor beta chains from one sample in a study of T cell responses to AZD1222 COVID-19 vaccine. Some clones are missing from TCRdb's copy, which holds only in-frame ones; the method was immunoSEQ multiplex PCR. In the table there are about 140,000 clones, under 95% of which are singletons. Specimen: peripheral blood, collected on day 0 of AZD1222 vaccination. These TCRs come from an adult in good health. Both conserved end residues are part of each CDR3. The D gene is left open where the match is weak. Not every row has a clone size; where given, it reads once, few, many or a size class.

TRBJ1-1 | TRBV5-1 | - | - | CASSSTRDGNTEAFF | TGCGCCAGCAGCTCAACCCGGGACGGGAACACTGAAGCTTTCTTT
TRBJ1-1 | TRBV27 | - | - | CASSWVGNTEAFF | TGTGCCAGCAGTTGGGTCGGGAACACTGAAGCTTTCTTT
TRBJ2-7 | TRBV2 | once | - | CASMPRAGQSPHEQYF | TGTGCCAGCATGCCTCGGGCAGGACAGTCTCCTCACGAGCAGTACTTC
TRBJ1-2 | TRBV11-2 | - | TRBD1 | CASSGLGRGRGYTF | TGTGCCAGCAGCGGGTTGGGGAGGGGGCGCGGCTACACCTTC
TRBJ2-7 | TRBV14 | - | - | CASSQGSSRSSYEQYF | TGTGCCAGCAGCCAAGGGTCTAGCAGAAGCTCCTACGAGCAGTACTTC
TRBJ1-6 | TRBV5-6 | - | - | CASSLGMFPNNSPLHF | TGTGCCAGCAGCTTGGGGATGTTCCCCAATAATTCACCCCTCCACTTT
TRBJ2-3 | TRBV3-1/TRBV3-2 | - | TRBD2 | CASSQELAGSGGTQYF | TGTGCCAGCAGCCAGGAACTAGCGGGTAGTGGGGGAACGCAGTATTTT
TRBJ1-2 | TRBV11-3 | - | - | CASSLGRGTYGYTF | TGTGCCAGCAGCTTAGGTCGGGGGACTTATGGCTACACCTTC
TRBJ1-2 | TRBV30 | - | TRBD1 | CAWNPDRVGDLYGYTF | TGTGCCTGGAACCCCGACAGGGTTGGGGATTTATATGGCTACACCTTC
TRBJ1-1 | TRBV19 | - | - | CASEPQAGRWGTEAFF | TGTGCCAGCGAACCCCAGGCCGGGCGGTGGGGCACTGAAGCTTTCTTT
TRBJ1-3 | TRBV14 | - | TRBD1 | CASSQGTGSGNTIYF | TGTGCCAGCAGCCAAGGGACAGGCTCTGGAAACACCATATATTTT